These T cell receptor beta chains were read from a single sample in a study of blood T cell repertoires in COVID-19. TCRdb keeps only in-frame clones here, not all; method: immunoSEQ multiplex PCR. The profile covers some 350,000 clones, with around 87% appearing a single time and just under 6.5% taken by the ten largest. Sequenced sample: peripheral blood. The receptors originated from a woman between 50 and 59 years old with COVID-19, enrolled during active disease. The CDR3 runs from the conserved cysteine through the conserved F or W. D genes are given only for firm matches. Expanded clones get a size class; other rows say once, few or many, or leave the size out.

j_call clone_size v_call d_call cdr3_nt cdr3_aa
TRBJ1-2 . TRBV6-5 TRBD1 TGTGCCAGCAGTTACTCGTACAGGGGGCATCATGGCTACACCTTC CASSYSYRGHHGYTF
TRBJ1-5 once TRBV30 . TGTGCCTGGAGTATAGATAGCAATCAGCCCCAGCATTTT CAWSIDSNQPQHF
TRBJ2-1 . TRBV5-6 . TGTGCCAGCAGCGGGGCAGGGACACCGATCTACAATGAGCAGTTCTTC CASSGAGTPIYNEQFF
TRBJ2-1 . TRBV5-1 TRBD2 TGCGCCAGCAGCTTTGCGGGAGCAACCTACAATGAGCAGTTCTTC CASSFAGATYNEQFF
TRBJ2-7 . TRBV7-2 . TGTGCCAGCAGCTTGTTGATGGTGGCCGAGCAGTACTTC CASSLLMVAEQYF
TRBJ2-7 . TRBV5-5 TRBD1 TGTGCCAGCAGCACCGGACAGGGGTGGGAGCAGTACTTC CASSTGQGWEQYF
TRBJ2-2 few TRBV5-1 . TGCGCCAGCAGCGGCCTGAGGTCGACCGGGGAGCTGTTTTTT CASSGLRSTGELFF
TRBJ1-2 . TRBV29-1 . TGCAGCGCCTCAGGGGACTATGGCTACACCTTC CSASGDYGYTF
TRBJ2-1 . TRBV6-4 TRBD2 TGTGCCAGCAGACCTAGCGGGGCTAGCTCCTACAATGAGCAGTTCTTC CASRPSGASSYNEQFF
TRBJ1-5 . TRBV18 . TGTGCCAGCTCCCTCAATCCCGGGACAATTAGCAATCAGCCCCAGCATTTT CASSLNPGTISNQPQHF
TRBJ1-5 . TRBV9 . TGTGCCAGCAGCGTAGAAGGGGGCAATCAGCCCCAGCATTTT CASSVEGGNQPQHF
TRBJ2-1 . TRBV12-5 TRBD2 TGTGCTAGTGGTTTGGTCTACCTTAGCGGGAGCGGGTACAATGAGCAGTTCTTC CASGLVYLSGSGYNEQFF
TRBJ1-4 . TRBV7-2 . TGTGCCAGCAGCTTAGCAGGGGCTAATGAAAAACTGTTTTTT CASSLAGANEKLFF
TRBJ1-2 . TRBV6-1 . TGTGCCAGCAGTGACGTCCCATATGCGGGGTTTTACACCTTC CASSDVPYAGFYTF
TRBJ1-3 . TRBV30 TRBD1 TGTGCCTGGGGAGACAGGGCTGGAAACACCATATATTTT CAWGDRAGNTIYF